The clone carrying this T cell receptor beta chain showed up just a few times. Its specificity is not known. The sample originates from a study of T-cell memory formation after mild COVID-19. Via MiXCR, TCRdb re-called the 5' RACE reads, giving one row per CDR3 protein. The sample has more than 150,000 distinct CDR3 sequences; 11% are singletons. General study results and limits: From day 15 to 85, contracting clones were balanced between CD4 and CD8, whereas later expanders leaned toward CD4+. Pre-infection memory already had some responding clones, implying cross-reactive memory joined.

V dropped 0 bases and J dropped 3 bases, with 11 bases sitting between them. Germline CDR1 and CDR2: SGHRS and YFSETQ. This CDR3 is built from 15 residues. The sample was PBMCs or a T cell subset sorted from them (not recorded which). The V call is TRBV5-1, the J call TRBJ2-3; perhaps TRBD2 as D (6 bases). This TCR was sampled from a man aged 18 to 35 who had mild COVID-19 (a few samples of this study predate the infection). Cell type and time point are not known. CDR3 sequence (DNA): TGCGCCAGCAGCTTGGACGCAGGGAGGACAGATACGCAGTATTTT. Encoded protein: CASSLDAGRTDTQYF.